A selection of T cell receptor beta chains follows, all from one sample in a study of shared clonotypes between healthy human individuals. The method was immunoSEQ multiplex PCR; TCRdb's version includes in-frame clones alone and lacks a portion of them. The sample records roughly 490,000 clones, less than 80% being singletons. Specimen: PBMCs. The origin of the receptors is a middle-aged woman in good health. Some clones in this sample may be carry-over from other donors' samples. Each CDR3 is given with its conserved first and last residue. A D gene is named only where the DNA matches it firmly. Clone sizes are given selectively: once, few, many, or a class where the clone is expanded.

size | J | V | D | CDR3 | DNA
. | TRBJ1-2 | TRBV14 | TRBD1 | CASSQVRTGPRRHYGYTF | TGTGCCAGCAGCCAAGTGCGGACAGGGCCGCGTCGCCACTATGGCTACACCTTC
. | TRBJ2-5 | TRBV7-2 | . | CASSLGFSETQYF | TGTGCCAGCAGCTTAGGGTTCAGCGAGACCCAGTACTTC
many | TRBJ2-6 | TRBV6-4 | . | CASSDVGASGANVLTF | TGTGCCAGCAGTGACGTGGGGGCCTCTGGGGCCAACGTCCTGACTTTC
. | TRBJ2-5 | TRBV11-2 | TRBD1 | CASSPRTGREETQYF | TGTGCCAGCAGCCCGAGGACAGGGAGAGAAGAGACCCAGTACTTC
. | TRBJ2-1 | TRBV13 | . | CASSLQGGYNEQFF | TGTGCCAGCAGCTTACAGGGGGGGTACAATGAGCAGTTCTTC
few | TRBJ2-3 | TRBV7-6 | . | CASSLVGQNTDTQYF | TGTGCCAGCAGCTTAGTCGGACAGAATACAGATACGCAGTATTTT
. | TRBJ1-4 | TRBV19 | . | CASSIGTLEKLFF | TGTGCCAGTAGTATCGGGACACTAGAAAAACTGTTTTTT
. | TRBJ2-2 | TRBV13 | . | CASSLTTGELFF | TGTGCCAGCAGCTTAACCACCGGGGAGCTGTTTTTT
. | TRBJ2-5 | TRBV19 | TRBD2 | CASSMPGLAGKETQYF | TGTGCCAGTAGTATGCCGGGACTAGCGGGAAAAGAGACCCAGTACTTC
. | TRBJ2-2 | TRBV18 | . | CASSPGVVDGELFF | TGTGCCAGCTCACCAGGAGTCGTGGACGGGGAGCTGTTTTTT
. | TRBJ2-7 | TRBV19 | TRBD2 | CASSATLTSGEQYF | TGTGCCAGTAGTGCTACCCTAACTAGCGGAGAGCAGTACTTC